A selection of T cell receptor beta chains follows, all from one sample in a study of T cells in narcolepsy. The repertoire was sequenced with immunoSEQ multiplex PCR; TCRdb's copy has only in-frame clones and lacks some. This sample has 30,000 to 40,000 clones, with more than 75% found just once. The source material was CD45RA- memory CD4+ T cells from PBMCs. The receptors stem from a human donor with narcolepsy. The CDR3 runs from the conserved cysteine through the conserved F or W. D genes are given only for firm matches. Not all rows give a size; the values are once, few, many and, for expanded clones, a class.

-	TRBV7-2	TRBJ1-1	-	13	CASSWDGNTEAFF	TGTGCCAGCAGCTGGGACGGAAACACTGAAGCTTTCTTT
-	TRBV2	TRBJ2-2	-	14	CASSAQGGDGELFF	TGTGCCAGCAGTGCCCAGGGCGGCGACGGGGAGCTGTTTTTT
-	TRBV27	TRBJ2-7	-	15	CASSWSGVDSYEQYF	TGTGCCAGCAGTTGGTCAGGGGTGGACTCCTACGAGCAGTACTTC
once	TRBV28	TRBJ2-2	-	15	CASMREARDTGELFF	TGTGCCAGCATGAGGGAGGCCAGGGACACCGGGGAGCTGTTTTTT
-	TRBV6-1	TRBJ1-5	TRBD1	14	CATLGTGGLRPQHF	TGTGCCACCCTCGGGACAGGTGGTTTGAGGCCCCAGCATTTT
-	TRBV6-1	TRBJ1-1	TRBD1	14	CASSGGQAGTEAFF	TGTGCCAGCAGTGGGGGACAGGCGGGAACTGAAGCTTTCTTT
-	TRBV6-5	TRBJ2-2	-	14	CASSSQTGSGELFF	TGTGCCAGCAGTTCTCAGACGGGCTCCGGGGAGCTGTTTTTT
few	TRBV7-2	TRBJ1-5	-	14	CASSSRQSNQPQHF	TGTGCCAGCAGCTCCCGACAGAGCAATCAGCCCCAGCATTTT
-	TRBV6-5	TRBJ1-1	-	15	CASSYSMAANTEAFF	TGTGCCAGCAGTTACTCGATGGCAGCGAACACTGAAGCTTTCTTT
few	TRBV19	TRBJ2-5	-	12	CASRQAGETQYF	TGTGCCAGCCGACAGGCAGGAGAGACCCAGTACTTC
-	TRBV29-1	TRBJ1-1	TRBD1	12	CSGAGTDIEAFF	TGCAGCGGGGCCGGGACAGATATTGAAGCTTTCTTT
few	TRBV6-1	TRBJ1-4	TRBD1	13	CASSVTGGQKLFF	TGTGCCAGCAGTGTTACAGGGGGTCAAAAACTGTTTTTT
-	TRBV5-1	TRBJ1-1	TRBD1	15	CASSLTGAMNTEAFF	TGCGCCAGCAGCTTAACAGGGGCCATGAACACTGAAGCTTTCTTT
-	TRBV11-1	TRBJ1-1	-	16	CASSLGSWVESTEAFF	TGTGCCAGCAGCTTAGGTAGCTGGGTGGAGTCCACTGAAGCTTTCTTT
-	TRBV7-9	TRBJ2-5	-	13	CASSPKGPETQYF	TGTGCCAGCAGCCCCAAAGGACCGGAGACCCAGTACTTC
-	TRBV7-9	TRBJ1-1	TRBD1	10	CASRGDSQVF	TGTGCCAGCAGGGGGGACAGTCAGGTCTTT
-	TRBV5-8	TRBJ2-1	-	15	CASSFWRSSYNEQFF	TGTGCCAGCAGCTTCTGGAGGAGCTCCTACAATGAGCAGTTCTTC
-	TRBV7-6	TRBJ1-2	TRBD1	16	CASSLEAGQGGAGYTF	TGTGCCAGCAGCTTAGAGGCGGGACAGGGGGGGGCTGGCTACACCTTC
-	TRBV7-1	TRBJ1-2	TRBD1	13	CASSVQGAYGYTF	TGTGCCAGCAGCGTACAGGGGGCCTACGGCTACACCTTC
-	TRBV18	TRBJ2-6	-	15	CASSIRGSGANVLTF	TGTGCCAGCTCAATCAGGGGCTCTGGGGCCAACGTCCTGACTTTC
-	TRBV10-3	TRBJ1-6	-	13	CAISESSNSPLHF	TGTGCCATCAGTGAGTCTTCGAATTCACCCCTCCACTTT
-	TRBV5-1	TRBJ2-2	-	16	CASSWGLQGNTGELFF	TGCGCCAGCAGCTGGGGCCTACAGGGGAACACCGGGGAGCTGTTTTTT
-	TRBV5-1	TRBJ2-3	-	14	CASSLAGGTDTQYF	TGCGCCAGCAGCTTGGCAGGGGGCACAGATACGCAGTATTTT
-	TRBV7-2	TRBJ1-1	TRBD1	14	CASSLGTGRTEAFF	TGTGCCAGCAGCTTGGGGACAGGGCGTACTGAAGCTTTCTTT
once	TRBV30	TRBJ1-5	-	16	CAWSETGSPGNQPQHF	TGTGCCTGGAGCGAAACGGGGTCCCCGGGGAATCAGCCCCAGCATTTT
-	TRBV7-2	TRBJ2-3	-	13	CASSPRGPDTQYF	TGTGCCAGCAGCCCCCGGGGACCAGATACGCAGTATTTT
-	TRBV27	TRBJ2-1	-	13	CASRRSSYNEQFF	TGTGCCAGCAGACGGAGCTCCTACAATGAGCAGTTCTTC
-	TRBV18	TRBJ2-2	-	15	CARSPGAQNTGELFF	TGTGCCCGCTCACCGGGTGCGCAGAACACCGGGGAGCTGTTTTTT
once	TRBV19	TRBJ1-6	-	14	CASTQSSYNSPLHF	TGTGCCAGCACCCAAAGCTCCTATAATTCACCCCTCCACTTT
-	TRBV5-5	TRBJ2-7	-	15	CASNEPGASSYEQYF	TGTGCCAGCAACGAACCGGGGGCCAGCTCCTACGAGCAGTACTTC
-	TRBV6-6	TRBJ1-2	-	12	CASSSSSYGYTF	TGTGCCAGCAGTTCCAGCTCCTATGGCTACACCTTC
-	TRBV7-9	TRBJ1-3	-	16	CASSLARRGFGNTIYF	TGTGCCAGCAGCTTAGCCCGGAGAGGGTTCGGAAACACCATATATTTT